These 22 T cell receptor beta chains originate from one sample sequenced in a study of beta chain features in type 1 diabetes. As every portion of the isolated RNA was reverse transcribed, the sequencing read expressed TCRB transcripts. This table comes from immunoSEQ multiplex PCR, and its TCRdb copy is limited to in-frame clones, with some not included. Among a few hundred thousand clones listed, approximately 15% were seen once. What was sequenced was naive CD4+ T cells from blood. The receptors shown here come from a man aged 25-40 years in good health.

This clone was found a few times. The chain carries TRBV7-8 and TRBJ2-7; no firm D call. The CDR3 is made up of 13 amino acids. Trimming stripped 2 bases from V and 6 bases from J, with 11 bases between. Per the germline V gene, CDR1 is SGHVS and CDR2 is FQNEAQ. The CDR3 protein is CASSLPLNSEQYF. The CDR3 DNA reads TGTGCCAGCAGCTTACCACTAAACTCCGAGCAGTACTTC.

V and J are TRBV7-9 and TRBJ1-1; the match to TRBD1 covers 7 bases. V lost 5 bases and J lost 8; bases outside the gene matches: 8. This CDR3 is built from 13 residues. Germline values: CDR1 SEHNR, CDR2 FQNEAQ (reference sequence). DNA for the CDR3: TGTGCCAGCAGCACCCAAAGGGGGCAGGAAGCTTTCTTT. Translating it yields CASSTQRGQEAFF.

This clone came up a few times. The V gene is TRBV5-1, the J gene TRBJ1-2; 7 bases align to TRBD1. From germline, CDR1 is SGHRS and CDR2 YFSETQ. CDR3 length equals 14 residues. Trimming cost V 0 bases and J 5 bases; bases outside gene matches: 4. The CDR3, as DNA: TGCGCCAGCAGCTTGGGGGACAGCCGGTATGGCTACACCTTC. This codes for CASSLGDSRYGYTF.

The chain has TRBV5-1 and TRBJ2-7; 7 bases fit TRBD1. The CDR3 spans 14 residues. The trim removed 7 bases at V and 0 bases at J, leaving 7 bases unmatched. The germline CDR1 and CDR2 sequences are SGHRS and YFSETQ. DNA of the CDR3: TGCGCCAGCGGCCACAGGGGATCCTCCTACGAGCAGTACTTC. Its translation: CASGHRGSSYEQYF.

This clone appeared a few times. The gene calls are TRBV6-1 and TRBJ2-4; the D gene is possibly TRBD1 (6 bases). The germline V and J ends were trimmed by 4 bases and 3 bases, with 7 bases remaining between them. The CDR3 is 13 amino acids. Germline loops: CDR1 MNHNS, CDR2 SASEGT. The CDR3: CASSGGGKNIQYF. The CDR3 DNA is TGTGCCAGCAGTGGAGGGGGCAAAAACATTCAGTACTTC.

V and J are TRBV19 and TRBJ1-1, with D possibly being TRBD1 (6 bases). The V end was cut by 9 bases, the J end by 10 bases, with 15 bases between. CDR3 length equals 11 residues. Germline lookup yields CDR1 LNHDA and CDR2 SQIVND (reference sequence). CDR3 sequence reads: CASVGGLLAFF. The CDR3 DNA reads TGTGCCAGCGTCGGGGGGCTTCTAGCTTTCTTT. Drawing the rest from reference TRBV19 and TRBJ1-1, the complete variable domain is DGGITQSPKYLFRKEGQNVTLSCEQNLNHDAMYWYRQDPGQGLRLIYYSQIVNDFQKGDIAEGYSVSREKKESFPLTVTSAQKNPTAFYLCASVGGLLAFFGQGTRLTVV.

This clone has a handful of counts. The rearrangement joins TRBV21-1 to TRBJ2-7; no DNA check was done on the table's D call, TRBD1. TRBV21-1 is a pseudogene segment. The CDR3 is 13 amino acids. The CDR3 DNA follows: TGTGCCAGCGGAGACAGGCTGTCCTACGAGCAGTACGTC. It yields the protein CASGDRLSYEQYV.

The chain has TRBV18 and TRBJ2-7, with D perhaps assigned TRBD1 or TRBD2 (5 bases each). The germline gives CDR1 KGHSH, CDR2 LQKENI. V shed 5 bases and J shed 3 bases, with 11 bases lying between them. The CDR3 sequence is 13 residues long. CDR3 nucleotides: TGTGCCAGCTCATCCGGGACGGACTACGAGCAGTACGTC. It is translated as CASSSGTDYEQYV.

The chain links TRBV7-9 to TRBJ1-5; D is unclear. Germline CDR1 is SEHNR and CDR2 is FQNEAQ (reference sequence). The CDR3 runs to 16 residues. V lost 0 bases and J lost 2, with 11 bases in between. CDR3 sequence reads: CASSLAHGPGNQPQHF. The CDR3 DNA reads as TGTGCCAGCAGCTTAGCGCATGGGCCTGGCAATCAGCCCCAGCATTTT.

The chain recombines TRBV29-1 with TRBJ2-3; D possibly matches TRBD1 or TRBD2 (5 bases each). Trimming pared 4 bases from V and 0 bases from J, leaving 17 bases between. Per the germline V gene, CDR1 is SQVTM and CDR2 is ANQGSEA. The CDR3 length is 16 residues. Written as DNA, the CDR3 is TGCAGCGTTGTGGGGCTTCGCCGGGGCAGCACAGATACGCAGTATTTT. It translates to CSVVGLRRGSTDTQYF.

The chain couples TRBV28 to TRBJ2-7; TRBD2 aligns across 7 bases. The germline V gene has CDR1 MDHEN and CDR2 SYDVKM. J was trimmed by 3 bases and V by 4 bases; bases with no gene match: 6. This CDR3 has 14 amino acids. Here the CDR3 reads CASSSGGGYYEQYV. The CDR3 nucleotides read TGTGCCAGCAGTTCAGGCGGGGGATACTACGAGCAGTACGTC.

This clone was detected a few times. The chain employs TRBV9 and TRBJ2-3; 11 bases are shared with TRBD2. J was trimmed by 0 bases and V by 0 bases; bases with no gene match: 3. The CDR3 extends over 17 amino acids. CDR1 and CDR2 from the germline V gene are SGDLS and YYNGEE. The CDR3 sequence: CASSVGLAGPSTDTQYF. The CDR3 coding sequence is TGTGCCAGCAGCGTAGGACTAGCGGGACCTAGCACAGATACGCAGTATTTT.

The rearrangement uses TRBV30 and TRBJ2-1, with 8 bases identical to TRBD2. J gave up 2 bases and V 2 bases, and 2 bases lay outside the gene matches. The CDR3 spans 14 residues. CDR1 GTSNPN and CDR2 SVGIG come from the germline V gene (reference sequence). DNA of the CDR3: TGTGCCTGGAGTACTAGCGGACCCTACAATGAGCAGTTCTTC. This codes for CAWSTSGPYNEQFF.

The chain joins TRBV29-1 to TRBJ2-1; D ambiguous. The V gene lost 4 bases and the J gene lost 1 base, with 8 bases spanning the gap. The CDR3 runs 13 residues. Germline values: CDR1 SQVTM, CDR2 ANQGSEA. The CDR3 reads CSVGSASYNEQFF. CDR3 sequence (DNA): TGCAGCGTTGGGTCAGCTTCCTACAATGAGCAGTTCTTC.

This clone came up a few times. The chain uses TRBV7-9 and TRBJ2-5; 7 nucleotides align to TRBD1. This CDR3 has 16 amino acids. V shed 5 bases and J 5 bases; nucleotides not matched to a gene: 14. Per germline, CDR1 SEHNR and CDR2 FQNEAQ (reference sequence). The CDR3: CASSHDRTGWGETQYF. The CDR3 DNA is TGTGCCAGCAGCCATGACAGGACAGGTTGGGGGGAGACCCAGTACTTC.

The rearrangement joins TRBV30 to TRBJ1-1; possibly TRBD1 for D (6 bases). The V gene lost 3 bases and the J gene lost 0 bases, with 23 bases spanning the gap. Germline-derived CDR1 and CDR2 are GTSNPN and SVGIG (reference sequence). This CDR3 contains 18 residues. CDR3 sequence (DNA): TGTGCCTGGAGCGGACGGGGTTTCTCCGACAGGATGAACACTGAAGCTTTCTTT. It codes for CAWSGRGFSDRMNTEAFF.

The sample holds a few counts of this clone. This same CDR3 is encoded by further DNA sequences in the sample. This CDR3 reads CSASAGDIQYF. CDR3 DNA: TGCAGTGCTAGCGCCGGGGACATTCAGTACTTC. This chain uses TRBV20-1 with TRBJ2-4, with D possibly matching TRBD2 (5 bases). Trimming pared 3 bases from V and 8 bases from J, leaving 8 bases between. Per the germline V gene, CDR1 is DFQATT and CDR2 is SNEGSKA (reference sequence). There are 11 residues in the CDR3.

This clone occurred a few times. The V call is TRBV6-5, the J call TRBJ2-1; possibly TRBD1 or TRBD2 for D (6 bases each). The CDR3 has 12 amino acids. Trimming took 5 bases from V and 13 from J, leaving 15 bases between them. CDR1 MNHEY and CDR2 SVGAGI come from the germline V gene. CDR3 protein: CASSKIDGGQFF. As DNA, the CDR3 is TGTGCCAGCAGTAAAATAGACGGGGGCCAGTTCTTC.

This clone was counted only a few times. V and J are TRBV5-4 and TRBJ2-3; 8 bases map to TRBD1. The germline CDR1 and CDR2 sequences are SGHNT and YYREEE (reference sequence). V dropped 3 bases and J dropped 2; count of bases not matched to a gene: 5. CDR3 length: 15 residues. The CDR3 is CASSSRTGLTDTQYF. The CDR3, as DNA: TGTGCCAGCAGCTCAAGGACAGGGCTCACAGATACGCAGTATTTT.

There are a few counts of this clone. The sample carries other DNA sequences with the same CDR3. The V call is TRBV10-3, the J call TRBJ1-2; D is uncertain. The CDR3 contains 11 residues. Germline-derived CDR1 and CDR2 are ENHRY and SYGVKD. Trimming cost V 2 bases and J 8 bases, with 6 bases left between them. CDR3 DNA sequence: TGTGCCATCAGTGAGAGTCTCGGCTACACCTTC. It encodes CAISESLGYTF.

This clone was recorded a few times. The V call is TRBV30, the J call TRBJ1-1; TRBD1 agrees at 7 bases. CDR3 size: 12 residues. Germline V gives CDR1 GTSNPN, CDR2 SVGIG (reference sequence). Germline trimming cut 4 bases from V and 2 bases from J; bases unmatched to any gene: 1. For the CDR3, the DNA is TGTGCCTGGAACAGGGGTAACACTGAAGCTTTCTTT. Its protein is CAWNRGNTEAFF.

The rearrangement joins TRBV6-1 to TRBJ2-1; D ambiguous. Between the trimmed V and J ends, which lost 2 bases and 6 bases, there was a span of 8 bases. The length of the CDR3 is 13 residues. Germline-derived CDR1 and CDR2 are MNHNS and SASEGT. The CDR3 DNA reads TGTGCCAGCAGTGAAAGGTGGTTCAATGAGCAGTTCTTC. Residues: CASSERWFNEQFF.